The 21 T cell receptor beta chains listed next were all sequenced from one sample in a study of T cells in women clearing cervical HPV infection. Libraries were prepared by immunoSEQ multiplex PCR; TCRdb keeps only in-frame clonotypes and omits some of them. This sample's table has some 40,000 clones. The sample comprised blood buffy coat. Receptors originate from a woman between 18 and 70 years old with a cervical HPV16 infection that either progressed to CIN3+ or cleared (not recorded which).

A word on this clone: The read falls 3 residues short of the CDR3 end, and the missing part is taken from the germline J gene. The chain joins TRBV7-9 to TRBJ2-3; D remains unclear. The CDR3 is 14 residues long. V lost 2 bases and J lost 1, with 7 bases in between. CDR1 and CDR2 from the germline V gene are SEHNR and FQNEAQ (reference sequence). The covered CDR3 bases are TGTGCCAGCAGCTTAAGTTCGGGCACAGATACG. Translated, it gives CASSLSSGTDT. The CDR3 in full is CASSLSSGTDTQYF.

The chain's CDR3 is CASSSTGAEGGELFF. The CDR3 DNA, read in part, is TGCGCCAGCAGCTCAACAGGGGCGGAAGGCGGGGAG. The chain combines TRBV5-1 with TRBJ2-2, with TRBD1 matching 7 bases. The read ends 3 residues early relative to the CDR3; the germline J gene fills the gap. The V and J ends lost 3 bases and 7 bases, in that order; junction bases with no gene match: 9. The CDR3 is made up of 15 amino acids. Germline V gives CDR1 SGHRS, CDR2 YFSETQ.

Turning to this clone: The sequence runs out 3 residues before the end of the CDR3; the remainder is reconstructed from the germline J gene. J is TRBJ2-5 and V is TRBV5-1; 12 positions agree with TRBD2. This CDR3 contains 15 residues. Unmatched junction bases numbered 5, after V lost 4 bases and J lost 4 bases. CDR1 and CDR2 from the germline V gene are SGHRS and YFSETQ. The sequenced CDR3 bases are TGCGCCAGCAGCCCAGGACTAGCGGGACGAGAGACC. Protein product: CASSPGLAGRET. The entire CDR3 protein is CASSPGLAGRETQYF.

In regard to this clone: The CDR3 end lies 3 residues beyond the end of the read and is filled in from the germline J gene. The rearrangement uses TRBV5-4 and TRBJ2-1; 9 bases are a match to TRBD1. This CDR3 has 14 amino acids. Germline V lookup: CDR1 SGHNT, CDR2 YYREEE (reference sequence). The V gene end was trimmed by 9 bases and the J gene end by 3 bases; junction bases not matched to a gene: 7. CDR3 DNA (partial): TGTGCCACCGCGGCGGGACAGGGCTACAATGAG. Protein product: CATAAGQGYNE. The CDR3 reads in full as CATAAGQGYNEQFF.

In the case of this clone: The read ends 3 residues shy of where the CDR3 ends; the end is completed using the germline J gene. The V and J genes are TRBV30 and TRBJ1-2, with D possibly TRBD1 on 5 matching bases. The CDR3 extends over 13 amino acids. Germline loops: CDR1 GTSNPN, CDR2 SVGIG (reference sequence). The sequenced CDR3 bases are TGTGCCTGGAGTGTAGGGGACTACGGCGAC. Translation: CAWSVGDYGD. The complete CDR3 reads CAWSVGDYGDYTF.

About this clone: Read sequence stops 3 residues before the CDR3 end, and the germline J gene provides the missing end. The chain carries TRBV7-6 and TRBJ1-4; D perhaps matches TRBD1 (5 bases). The CDR3 has 14 amino acids. From germline, CDR1 is SGHVS and CDR2 FNYEAQ. The part of the CDR3 DNA that was read is TGTGCCAGCAGCCCAGGCCGGACACTTTCACCA. Protein sequence: CASSPGRTLSP. The whole CDR3 sequence reads CASSPGRTLSPLFF.

CDR3 in amino acids: CASSSQGGISGNTIYF. The sequenced CDR3 bases are TGCGCCAGCAGTTCCCAGGGGGGAATCTCTGGAAACACC. This chain joins TRBV5-1 and TRBJ1-3; 7 nucleotides agree with TRBD1. The read terminates 3 residues before the CDR3 end, so the remaining end is supplied by the germline J gene. Unmatched junction bases numbered 8, after V lost 5 bases and J lost 0 bases. Germline CDR1 SGHRS, CDR2 YFSETQ. The CDR3 is made up of 16 amino acids.

The CDR3 sequence is CSARGGYTGELFF. The sequenced part of the CDR3 DNA is TGCAGTGCTCGCGGGGGGTACACCGGGGAG. This chain uses TRBV20-1 with TRBJ2-2, with 8 bases identical to TRBD2. The CDR3 end lies 3 residues beyond the end of the read and is filled in from the germline J gene. The length of the CDR3 is 13 residues. V lost 5 bases to trimming and J lost 3 bases; unmatched junction nucleotides: 2. Germline V gene data show CDR1 as DFQATT and CDR2 as SNEGSKA (reference sequence).

Remarks on this clone: The CDR3 end lies 3 residues beyond the end of the read and is filled in from the germline J gene. The V and J genes are TRBV2 and TRBJ1-3; D is undetermined. The germline gives CDR1 SNHLY, CDR2 FYNNEI. This CDR3 is 13 amino acids long. V was cut by 8 bases and J by 0 bases, with 8 bases left in between. The covered CDR3 bases are TGTGCCAGCGCAGCGAGCTCTGGAAACACC. This encodes CASAASSGNT. The whole CDR3 is CASAASSGNTIYF. The full variable domain, rest sourced from reference TRBV2 and TRBJ1-3, is EPEVTQTPSHQVTQMGQEVILRCVPISNHLYFYWYRQILGQKVEFLVSFYNNEISEKSEIFDDQFSVERPDGSNFTLKIRSTKLEDSAMYFCASAASSGNTIYFGEGSWLTVV.

Details on this clone: The DNA ends 3 residues before the CDR3 does, and the rest of the CDR3 is filled in from the germline J gene. This rearrangement joins TRBV20-1 to TRBJ2-3; no reliable D call. The germline V gene encodes CDR1 DFQATT and CDR2 SNEGSKA (reference sequence). This CDR3 has 13 amino acids. V lost 3 bases and J lost 5, with 12 bases in between. CDR3 region: CSASATAQDTQYF. CDR3 DNA (partial): TGCAGTGCTAGTGCGACTGCCCAAGATACG.

Comment on this clone: The read is 3 residues too short to cover the CDR3 end, so that end is filled in from the germline J gene. The genes are TRBV18 and TRBJ2-7; D is perhaps TRBD1 (5 bases). The V end was cut by 5 bases, the J end by 6 bases, with 8 bases between. This CDR3 is built from 11 residues. Germline CDR1 is KGHSH and CDR2 is LQKENI. The CDR3 loop reads CASSVRGEQYF. The sequenced CDR3 bases are TGTGCCAGCTCAGTAAGGGGCGAG.

As regards this clone: Read data end 3 residues before the CDR3 end; the end is taken from the germline J gene. The V gene is TRBV7-2, the J gene TRBJ2-7; TRBD1 matches at 7 bases. There are 15 residues in the CDR3. Germline V gene sequence: CDR1 SGHTA, CDR2 FQGNSA. The ends lost 5 bases at V and 3 bases at J; junction bases unmatched: 10. CDR3 bases read: TGTGCCAGCAGCCTCCACGGGGACAGCCTCTACGAG. Its translation is CASSLHGDSLYE. The whole CDR3 protein is CASSLHGDSLYEQYF. The full variable domain, with the rest looked up from reference TRBV7-2 and TRBJ2-7, is GAGVSQSPSNKVTEKGKDVELRCDPISGHTALYWYRQSLGQGLEFLIYFQGNSAPDKSGLPSDRFSAERTGGSVSTLTIQRTQQEDSAVYLCASSLHGDSLYEQYFGPGTRLTVT.

About this clone: The read comes to an end 3 residues before the CDR3 does, leaving the germline J gene to fill in the end. This chain connects TRBV5-1 to TRBJ2-5; 8 positions match TRBD2. Germline CDR1 reads SGHRS; CDR2 reads YFSETQ. This CDR3 spans 14 amino acids. V lost 4 bases and J lost 3; bases outside the gene matches: 5. Incomplete CDR3 DNA: TGCGCCAGCAGCCTTATAGCGGGGAAAGAGACC. Translation: CASSLIAGKET. The entire CDR3 reads CASSLIAGKETQYF.

To note about this clone: Read coverage stops 3 residues before the CDR3 terminus; the germline J gene supplies the remainder. This chain joins TRBV5-1 and TRBJ2-7; 8 bases line up with TRBD1. J was trimmed by 0 bases and V by 3 bases; bases with no gene match: 11. This CDR3 spans 17 amino acids. The germline gives CDR1 SGHRS, CDR2 YFSETQ. CDR3 in amino acids: CASSSTPGTGFSYEQYF. CDR3 DNA (partial): TGCGCCAGCAGCTCCACTCCCGGGACAGGTTTCTCCTACGAG.

Notes on this clone: The read finishes 3 residues shy of the CDR3 end, and the germline J gene is used to complete it. The rearrangement joins TRBV7-3 to TRBJ2-5, with 8 bases matching TRBD2. CDR1 is SGHTA, CDR2 FQGTGA, per germline. The CDR3 spans 15 residues. V lost 2 bases, J lost 4 bases, and 6 bases stayed unmatched. The CDR3 loop reads CASSLRGGDLETQYF. Incomplete CDR3 DNA: TGTGCCAGCAGCTTACGGGGGGGTGACTTAGAGACC.

With regard to this clone: The sequence runs out 3 residues before the end of the CDR3; the remainder is reconstructed from the germline J gene. The chain recombines TRBV19 with TRBJ2-3, with a possible D match to TRBD2 (5 bases). Germline V gene data show CDR1 as LNHDA and CDR2 as SQIVND (reference sequence). The CDR3 covers 13 residues. The V end was cut by 10 bases, the J end by 4 bases, with 15 bases between. CDR3 sequence: CATRTPRADTQYF. Incomplete CDR3 DNA: TGTGCCACAAGGACCCCGCGGGCAGATACG. The whole variable domain, filled in from reference TRBV19 and TRBJ2-3, reads DGGITQSPKYLFRKEGQNVTLSCEQNLNHDAMYWYRQDPGQGLRLIYYSQIVNDFQKGDIAEGYSVSREKKESFPLTVTSAQKNPTAFYLCATRTPRADTQYFGPGTRLTVL.

Notes on this clone: The read terminates 3 residues before the CDR3 end, so the remaining end is supplied by the germline J gene. The chain links TRBV19 to TRBJ1-3, with TRBD1 matching 9 bases. The length of the CDR3 is 14 residues. V was pared by 8 bases and J by 2 bases, with 4 bases of the junction left unmatched. Germline V gene sequence: CDR1 LNHDA, CDR2 SQIVND (reference sequence). CDR3 loop: CASERQGAGNTIYF. The part of the CDR3 DNA that was read is TGTGCCAGTGAACGACAGGGGGCTGGAAACACC. The complete variable domain, with remaining parts taken from reference TRBV19 and TRBJ1-3, reads DGGITQSPKYLFRKEGQNVTLSCEQNLNHDAMYWYRQDPGQGLRLIYYSQIVNDFQKGDIAEGYSVSREKKESFPLTVTSAQKNPTAFYLCASERQGAGNTIYFGEGSWLTVV.

The CDR3 protein is CASSETLQPNQPQHF. The part of the CDR3 DNA that was read is TGTGCCAGCAGTGAAACCTTACAGCCCAATCAGCCC. V usage is TRBV6-1 and J usage is TRBJ1-5; D is unclear. Read data end 3 residues before the CDR3 end; the end is taken from the germline J gene. Germline V gene data show CDR1 as MNHNS and CDR2 as SASEGT. Trimming cost V 2 bases and J 3 bases, with 11 bases left between them. CDR3 length equals 15 residues.

About this clone itself: The read falls 3 residues short of the CDR3 end, and the missing part is taken from the germline J gene. V usage is TRBV6-2 or TRBV6-3 and J usage is TRBJ2-7, with D possibly being TRBD1 (6 bases). Trimming pared 5 bases from V and 2 bases from J, leaving 10 bases between. Germline V gives CDR1 MNHEY, CDR2 SVGEGT. This CDR3 has 13 amino acids. Partial CDR3 DNA: TGTGCCAGCAGTCGACAGGCCCCCTACGAG. As protein: CASSRQAPYE. The CDR3 in full is CASSRQAPYEQYF.

A word on this clone: The missing CDR3 end, 3 residues past where the read stops, is filled in from the germline J gene. The chain combines TRBV18 with TRBJ2-4, with D perhaps matching TRBD2 (5 bases). Germline CDR1 KGHSH, CDR2 LQKENI. The CDR3 sequence is 12 residues long. Partial CDR3 DNA: TGTGCCAGCTCACCGGGAGCAAGCGGT. Translating gives CASSPGASG. The entire CDR3 sequence reads CASSPGASGQYF.

In regard to this clone: The CDR3 goes on 3 residues after the read ends, and that part is filled in from the germline J gene. V usage is TRBV7-6 and J usage is TRBJ1-6; no reliable D call. V was pared by 2 bases and J by 0 bases, with 8 bases between. This CDR3 spans 16 amino acids. Looked up from germline, CDR1 is SGHVS and CDR2 is FNYEAQ. The part of the CDR3 DNA that was read is TGTGCCAGCAGCTTACGATCGGGCTCCTATAATTCACCC. Its protein is CASSLRSGSYNSP. The CDR3 as a whole reads CASSLRSGSYNSPLHF.